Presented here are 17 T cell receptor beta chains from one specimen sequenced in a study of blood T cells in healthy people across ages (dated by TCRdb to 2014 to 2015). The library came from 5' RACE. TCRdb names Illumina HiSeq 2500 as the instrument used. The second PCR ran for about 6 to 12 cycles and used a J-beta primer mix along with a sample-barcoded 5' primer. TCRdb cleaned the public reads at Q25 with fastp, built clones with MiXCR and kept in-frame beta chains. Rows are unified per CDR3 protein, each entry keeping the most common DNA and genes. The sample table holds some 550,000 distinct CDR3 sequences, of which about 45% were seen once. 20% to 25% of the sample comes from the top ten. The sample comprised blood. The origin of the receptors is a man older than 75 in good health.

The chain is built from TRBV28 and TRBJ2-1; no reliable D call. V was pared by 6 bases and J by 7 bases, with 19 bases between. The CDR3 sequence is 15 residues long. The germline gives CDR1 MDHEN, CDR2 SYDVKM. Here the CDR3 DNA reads TGTGCCAGCAGGGTAACTAACCTCGGGCGGAATGAGCAGTTCTTC. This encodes CASRVTNLGRNEQFF.

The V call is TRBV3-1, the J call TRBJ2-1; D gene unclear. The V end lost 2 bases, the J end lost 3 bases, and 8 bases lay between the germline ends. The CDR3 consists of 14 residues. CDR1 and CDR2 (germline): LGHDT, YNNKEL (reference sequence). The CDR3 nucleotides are TGTGCCAGCAGCCAACGATATAACTACAATGAGCAGTTCTTC. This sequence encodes CASSQRYNYNEQFF.

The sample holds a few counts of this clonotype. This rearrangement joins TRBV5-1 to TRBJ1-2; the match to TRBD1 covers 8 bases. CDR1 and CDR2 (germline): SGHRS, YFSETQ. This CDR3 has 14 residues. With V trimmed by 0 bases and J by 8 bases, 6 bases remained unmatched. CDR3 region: CASSLGGQERGYTF. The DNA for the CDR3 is TGCGCCAGCAGCTTGGGGGGACAGGAGCGGGGCTACACCTTC.

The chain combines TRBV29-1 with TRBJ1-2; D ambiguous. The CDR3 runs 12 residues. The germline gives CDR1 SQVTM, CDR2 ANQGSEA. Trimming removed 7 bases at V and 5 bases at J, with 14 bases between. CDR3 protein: CSAEWSVYGYTF. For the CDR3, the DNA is TGCAGCGCTGAGTGGTCGGTGTATGGCTACACCTTC.

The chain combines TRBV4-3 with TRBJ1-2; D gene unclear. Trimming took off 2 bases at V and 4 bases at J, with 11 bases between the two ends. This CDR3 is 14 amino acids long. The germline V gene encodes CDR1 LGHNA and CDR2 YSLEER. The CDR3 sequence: CASSQTHVSYGYTF. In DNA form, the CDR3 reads TGCGCCAGCAGCCAAACACACGTATCCTATGGCTACACCTTC.

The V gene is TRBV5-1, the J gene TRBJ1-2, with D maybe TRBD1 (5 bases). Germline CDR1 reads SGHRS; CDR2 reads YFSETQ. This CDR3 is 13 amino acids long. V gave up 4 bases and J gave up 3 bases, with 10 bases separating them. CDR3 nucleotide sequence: TGCGCCAGCAGCCCGACAGCTGACTATGGCTACACCTTC. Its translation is CASSPTADYGYTF.

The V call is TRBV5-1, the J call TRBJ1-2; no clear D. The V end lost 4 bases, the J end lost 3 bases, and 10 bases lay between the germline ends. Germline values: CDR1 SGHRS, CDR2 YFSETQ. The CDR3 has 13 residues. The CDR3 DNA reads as TGCGCCAGCAGCCCAACGACCGACTATGGCTACACCTTC. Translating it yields CASSPTTDYGYTF.

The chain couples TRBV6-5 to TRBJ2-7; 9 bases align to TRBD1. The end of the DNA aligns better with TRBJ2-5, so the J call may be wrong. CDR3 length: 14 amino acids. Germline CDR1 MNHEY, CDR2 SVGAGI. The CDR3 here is CASTEPGQGLTQYF. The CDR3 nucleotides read TGTGCCAGCACCGAACCGGGACAGGGATTGACCCAGTACTTC.

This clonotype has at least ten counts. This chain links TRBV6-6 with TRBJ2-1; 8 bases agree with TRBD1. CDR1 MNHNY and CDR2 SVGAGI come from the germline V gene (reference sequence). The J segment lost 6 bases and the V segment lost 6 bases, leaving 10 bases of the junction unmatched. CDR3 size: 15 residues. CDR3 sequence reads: CASRSRGHLVNEQFF. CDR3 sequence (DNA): TGTGCCAGCAGATCCAGGGGGCATTTAGTCAATGAGCAGTTCTTC.

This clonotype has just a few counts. The CDR3 sequence: CATARTVNTGELFF. The CDR3 DNA sequence: TGTGCTACGGCCCGGACGGTGAACACCGGGGAGCTGTTTTTT. This chain links TRBV6-6 with TRBJ2-2; D not resolved. Germline-derived CDR1 and CDR2 are MNHNY and SVGAGI (reference sequence). This CDR3 contains 14 residues.

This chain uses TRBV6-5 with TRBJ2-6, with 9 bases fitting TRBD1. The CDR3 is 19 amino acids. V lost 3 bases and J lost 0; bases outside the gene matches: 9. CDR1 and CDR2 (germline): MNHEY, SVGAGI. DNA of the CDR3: TGTGCCAGCAGTTATCTAGGACAGGGGTCTTCCTCTGGGGCCAACGTCCTGACTTTC. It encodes CASSYLGQGSSSGANVLTF.

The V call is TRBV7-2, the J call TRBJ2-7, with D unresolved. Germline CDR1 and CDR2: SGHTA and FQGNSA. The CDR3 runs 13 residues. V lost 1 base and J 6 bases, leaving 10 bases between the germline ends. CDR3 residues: CASSLDRNGEQYF. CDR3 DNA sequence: TGTGCCAGCAGCTTAGATCGGAACGGCGAGCAGTACTTC.

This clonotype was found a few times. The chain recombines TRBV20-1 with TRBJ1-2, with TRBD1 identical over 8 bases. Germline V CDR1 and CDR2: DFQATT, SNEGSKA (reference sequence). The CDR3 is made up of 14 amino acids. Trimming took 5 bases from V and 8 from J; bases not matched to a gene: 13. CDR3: CSAHPGQAFRGYTF. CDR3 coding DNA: TGCAGTGCTCATCCGGGACAGGCGTTTAGAGGCTACACCTTC.

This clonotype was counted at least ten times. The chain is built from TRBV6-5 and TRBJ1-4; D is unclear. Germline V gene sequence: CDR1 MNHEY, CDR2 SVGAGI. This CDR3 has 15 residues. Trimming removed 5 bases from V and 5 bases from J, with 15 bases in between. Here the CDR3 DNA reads TGTGCCAGCAGTAGCGCCGGTGCGGGGAATGAAAAACTGTTTTTT. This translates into CASSSAGAGNEKLFF.

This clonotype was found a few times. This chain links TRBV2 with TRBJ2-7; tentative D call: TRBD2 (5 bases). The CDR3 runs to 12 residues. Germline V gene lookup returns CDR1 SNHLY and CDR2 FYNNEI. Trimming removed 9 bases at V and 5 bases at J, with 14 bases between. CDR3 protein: CARGRTSHEQYF. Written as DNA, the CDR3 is TGTGCCAGGGGTAGGACTTCCCACGAGCAGTACTTC. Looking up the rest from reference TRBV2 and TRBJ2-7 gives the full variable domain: EPEVTQTPSHQVTQMGQEVILRCVPISNHLYFYWYRQILGQKVEFLVSFYNNEISEKSEIFDDQFSVERPDGSNFTLKIRSTKLEDSAMYFCARGRTSHEQYFGPGTRLTVT.

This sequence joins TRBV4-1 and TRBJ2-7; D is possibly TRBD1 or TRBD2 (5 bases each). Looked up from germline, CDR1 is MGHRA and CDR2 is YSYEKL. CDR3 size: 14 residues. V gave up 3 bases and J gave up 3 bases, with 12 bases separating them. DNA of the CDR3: TGCGCCAGCAGCCATCGGCTGGGGGTCTACGAGCAGTACTTC. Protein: CASSHRLGVYEQYF.

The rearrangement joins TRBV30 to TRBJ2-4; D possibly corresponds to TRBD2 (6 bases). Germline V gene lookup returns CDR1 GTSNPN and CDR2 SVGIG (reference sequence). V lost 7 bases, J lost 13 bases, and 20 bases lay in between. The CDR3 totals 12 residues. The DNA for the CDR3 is TGTGCCTTGAGGAGGAGGGGTTGGGAGCAGTACTTC. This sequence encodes CALRRRGWEQYF.